The sequence of this T cell receptor beta chain was determined in a study of OX40 agonist ivuxolimab in advanced cancers. For context, the study as a whole: Ivuxolimab was an agonistic, fully human IgG2 monoclonal antibody directed against OX40 (CD134), a costimulatory receptor. Intravenous ivuxolimab was administered to patients every 2 weeks at six dose levels: 0.01, 0.1, 0.3, 1.5, 3 and 10 mg/kg. Of the roughly 52 dose-escalation patients, hepatocellular carcinoma was present in approximately 20, melanoma in around 15, renal cell carcinoma in 9 and head and neck cancer in 9. In the dose-escalation cohort, 82.7% of patients were male, and the mean age was approximately 55 years, with a range of about 20 to 79. Prior anti-PD-1, anti-PD-L1 or anti-CTLA-4 therapy was permitted, and 30% to 50% of dose-escalation patients had received checkpoint inhibitors. Partial responses were achieved by three dose-escalation patients, of whom one had hepatocellular carcinoma and two had cutaneous melanoma. The point of sequencing TCRbeta in the periphery was to test whether ivuxolimab changed TCR sequence diversity and drove clonal T-cell expansion. The monotherapy dose-escalation portion (N of about 57 patients) of the phase I ivuxolimab trial is reported in the paper. Overall study outcomes, separate from this receptor: Which antigens the clonally expanded peripheral T cells were specific for was not determined. At doses from 0.1 to 3.0 mg/kg, clonal expansion was seen in both CD4+ and CD8+ blood T cells between baseline and week 6. In the 0.1-3.0 mg/kg groups, partial responders were among the patients with the lowest normalized peripheral clonal expansion, particularly in CD8+ T cells. Low levels of normalized T-cell clonal expansion were also seen in some nonresponding patients. After ivuxolimab, expanded clones were on average more numerous among CD8+ T cells than among CD4+ T cells.

As concerns this clone: The antigen it recognizes is unknown. The input lacks base qualities; no much larger clone sits a single base away.

To sequence the TCRbeta CDR3 region, genomic DNA was isolated from the sorted cells. The immunoSEQ Assay was used to sequence the TCRbeta CDR3 regions. TCRdb limited this immuneACCESS table to in-frame rearrangements with V and J called. A share of clones is missing; checked studies link under half to unresolved V genes, and the rest is unexplained. The sample contains about 67,000 clones, roughly 92% of them found a single time. The ten top clones hold 2.2% of the sample. Patients with a history of autoimmune disease or receiving systemic immunosuppression were excluded from the trial. Peripheral blood for TCR sequencing was collected from all dose cohorts at baseline, on cycle 4 day 1, and on cycle 7 day 1. Samples were obtained from an open-label, multicenter, first-in-human phase I dose-escalation trial of ivuxolimab. Adults with locally advanced or metastatic head and neck squamous cell, hepatocellular, melanoma or renal cell carcinoma were enrolled in the trial. Before TCR sequencing, CD4+ T cells and CD8+ T cells from peripheral blood were sorted into separate populations.

Deletion took 0 bases off V and 4 bases off J, with a span of 11 bases between the germline ends. From the cysteine up to the phenylalanine, the CDR3 has a length of 15 residues. Only the CDR3 DNA is retained, 45 bases long and in frame from the first base. The CDR1 and CDR2 encoded by the germline V gene are SGHRS and YFSETQ. The sequenced sample was CD4+ or CD8+ T cells sorted from blood, obtained in a trial of the OX40 agonist ivuxolimab. The V and J genes are TRBV5-1 and TRBJ1-3; perhaps TRBD1 is the D gene, with 5 bases matching. The receptor's source is an adult with an advanced solid tumor such as melanoma, head and neck, liver or kidney cancer. The base sequence is TGCGCCAGCAGCTTGGATCCAGGGACGGGAAACACCATATATTTT. This yields the protein CASSLDPGTGNTIYF.